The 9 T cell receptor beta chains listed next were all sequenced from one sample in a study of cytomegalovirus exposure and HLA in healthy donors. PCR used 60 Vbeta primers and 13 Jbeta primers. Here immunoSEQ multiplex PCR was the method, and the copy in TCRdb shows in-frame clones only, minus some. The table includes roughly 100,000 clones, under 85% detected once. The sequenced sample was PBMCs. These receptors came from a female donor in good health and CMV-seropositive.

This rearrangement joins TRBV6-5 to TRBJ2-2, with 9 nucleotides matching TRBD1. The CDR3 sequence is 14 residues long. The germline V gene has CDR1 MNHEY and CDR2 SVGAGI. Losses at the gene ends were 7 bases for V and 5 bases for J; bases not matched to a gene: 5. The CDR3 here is CASTHRGRTGELFF. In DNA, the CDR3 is TGTGCCAGCACCCACAGGGGGCGGACCGGGGAGCTGTTTTTT.

The CDR3 DNA is TGTGCCAGCAGTTCCCTGGGACAGACAAATCAGCCCCAGCATTTT. Its protein product is CASSSLGQTNQPQHF. The chain employs TRBV6-5 and TRBJ1-5; 7 bases fit TRBD1. Germline V gives CDR1 MNHEY, CDR2 SVGAGI. CDR3 length: 15 residues. Unmatched junction bases numbered 7, after V lost 4 bases and J lost 4 bases.

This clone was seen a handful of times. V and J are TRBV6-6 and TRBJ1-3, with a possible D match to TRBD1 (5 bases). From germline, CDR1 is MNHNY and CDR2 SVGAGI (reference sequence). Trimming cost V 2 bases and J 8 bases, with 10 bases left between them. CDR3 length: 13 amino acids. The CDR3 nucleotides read TGTGCCAGCAGTTACAGGGGTACGGACACCATATATTTT. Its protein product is CASSYRGTDTIYF.

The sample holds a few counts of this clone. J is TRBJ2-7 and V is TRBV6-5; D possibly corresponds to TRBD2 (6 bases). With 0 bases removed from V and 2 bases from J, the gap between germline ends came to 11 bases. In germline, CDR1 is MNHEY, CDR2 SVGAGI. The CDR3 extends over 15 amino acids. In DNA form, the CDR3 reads TGTGCCAGCAGTTACTCGGAGGGTAGAGCCTACGAGCAGTACTTC. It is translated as CASSYSEGRAYEQYF.

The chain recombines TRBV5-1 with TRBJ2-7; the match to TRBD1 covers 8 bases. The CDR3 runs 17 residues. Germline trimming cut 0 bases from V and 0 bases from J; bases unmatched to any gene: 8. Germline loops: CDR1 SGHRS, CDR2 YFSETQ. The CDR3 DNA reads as TGCGCCAGCAGCTTGGTGGCAGGGGGCGTCAGCTCCTACGAGCAGTACTTC. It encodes CASSLVAGGVSSYEQYF.

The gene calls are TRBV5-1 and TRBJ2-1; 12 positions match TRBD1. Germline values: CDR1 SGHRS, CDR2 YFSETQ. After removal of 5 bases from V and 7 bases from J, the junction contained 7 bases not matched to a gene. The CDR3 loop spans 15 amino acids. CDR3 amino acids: CASRRDRGRGNEQFF. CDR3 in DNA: TGCGCCAGCAGGCGGGACAGGGGGCGCGGGAATGAGCAGTTCTTC.

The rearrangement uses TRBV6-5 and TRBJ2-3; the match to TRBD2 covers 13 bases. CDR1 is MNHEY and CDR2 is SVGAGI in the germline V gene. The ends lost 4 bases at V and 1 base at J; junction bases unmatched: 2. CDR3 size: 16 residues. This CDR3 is CASSLGTSGGTDTQYF. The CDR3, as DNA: TGTGCCAGCAGTTTAGGGACTAGCGGGGGCACAGATACGCAGTATTTT.

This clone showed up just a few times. The CDR3 protein is CASSQGGQGSGNTIYF. In DNA form, the CDR3 reads TGCGCCAGCAGCCAAGGGGGGCAGGGGTCTGGAAACACCATATATTTT. This sequence joins TRBV4-1 and TRBJ1-3; D might be TRBD1 (6 bases). The V gene's germline CDR1 is MGHRA and CDR2 YSYEKL. Trimming shortened V by 1 base and J by 1 base, and 11 bases separated the two germline ends. The CDR3 has 16 residues.

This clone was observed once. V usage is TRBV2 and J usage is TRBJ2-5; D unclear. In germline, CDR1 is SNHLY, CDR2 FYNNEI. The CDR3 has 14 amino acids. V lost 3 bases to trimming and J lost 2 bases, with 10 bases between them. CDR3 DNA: TGTGCCAGCAGTGATGGTACGGGTCAAGAGACCCAGTACTTC. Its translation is CASSDGTGQETQYF.